The 28 T cell receptor beta chains reported below all come from one sample, sequenced in a study of shared clonotypes between healthy human individuals. This table comes from immunoSEQ multiplex PCR, and its TCRdb copy is limited to in-frame clones, with some not included. Found here are 1.5 million to 1.9 million clones, approximately 98% of them singletons; the top ten hold roughly 0.45%. The sample taken for sequencing was naive CD4+ T cells sorted from blood. Indicated subset: CD45RA+ positively selected. These receptors were taken from a man under 40 in good health.

This rearrangement joins TRBV6-4 to TRBJ2-2; 10 bases line up with TRBD2. The ends lost 4 bases at V and 4 bases at J; junction bases unmatched: 6. The CDR3 length is 16 residues. CDR1 is MRHNA and CDR2 is SNTAGT in the germline V gene. The CDR3 DNA is TGTGCCAGCAGTGTCCAGCGGGAGGGAATCACCGGGGAGCTGTTTTTT. Its translation: CASSVQREGITGELFF.

A note on this clone: A read error may produce the germline difference seen at one junction end. For the CDR3, the DNA is TGTGCTAGCAGCTTAGGGGGAGCAGATACGCAGTATTTT. It yields the protein CASSLGGADTQYF. The chain is built from TRBV7-7 and TRBJ2-3; tentatively, D is TRBD1 (6 bases). Per the germline V gene, CDR1 is SSHAT and CDR2 is FNYEAQ (reference sequence). The CDR3 runs 13 residues.

The rearrangement uses TRBV9 and TRBJ2-2; TRBD2 matches 10 bases. With V trimmed by 2 bases and J by 0 bases, 4 bases remained unmatched. This CDR3 has 17 residues. Germline CDR1 is SGDLS and CDR2 is YYNGEE. The CDR3 sequence: CASSVLAGDANTGELFF. The CDR3 bases are TGTGCCAGCAGCGTTCTAGCGGGAGATGCGAACACCGGGGAGCTGTTTTTT.

J is TRBJ1-5 and V is TRBV4-3; D is perhaps TRBD1 (6 bases). CDR1 and CDR2 from the germline V gene are LGHNA and YSLEER. The CDR3 runs 16 residues. Trimming stripped 0 bases from V and 5 bases from J, with 14 bases between. CDR3 DNA: TGCGCCAGCAGCCAAGATCTTAGGACAGAGTATCAGCCCCAGCATTTT. Translating gives CASSQDLRTEYQPQHF.

The CDR3 reads CASKGEATNEKLFF. CDR3 coding DNA: TGTGCCAGTAAAGGCGAGGCAACTAATGAAAAACTGTTTTTT. The chain joins TRBV19 to TRBJ1-4; D gene unclear. Germline CDR1 is LNHDA and CDR2 is SQIVND (reference sequence). Trimming took off 7 bases at V and 0 bases at J, with 9 bases between the two ends. The CDR3 spans 14 residues.

V gene TRBV9 combines with J gene TRBJ2-1, with D possibly matching TRBD2 (5 bases). Trimming pared 1 base from V and 0 bases from J, leaving 14 bases between. This CDR3 region has 17 residues. Germline V gene lookup returns CDR1 SGDLS and CDR2 YYNGEE. CDR3 DNA sequence: TGTGCCAGCAGCGTACTCAGCGGTCTCGGCTCCTACAATGAGCAGTTCTTC. It translates to CASSVLSGLGSYNEQFF.

About this clone: The identical CDR3 is also encoded by other nucleotide sequences in the sample. The V gene is TRBV9, the J gene TRBJ1-3, with D unresolved. The ends were cut back, 2 bases at V and 0 bases at J, with 9 bases in the middle. CDR1 SGDLS and CDR2 YYNGEE come from the germline V gene. The CDR3 sequence is 15 residues long. As DNA, the CDR3 is TGTGCCAGCAGCGTGGAGGGTAGCTCTGGAAACACCATATATTTT. It is translated as CASSVEGSSGNTIYF.

The chain recombines TRBV2 with TRBJ2-7; D remains unclear. The CDR3 consists of 11 residues. Trimming removed 5 bases from V and 5 bases from J, with 7 bases in between. The germline CDR1 and CDR2 sequences are SNHLY and FYNNEI. CDR3 sequence (DNA): TGTGCCAGCAGTTGGGTCCACGAGCAGTACTTC. Translated, it gives CASSWVHEQYF. The complete variable domain, with remaining parts taken from reference TRBV2 and TRBJ2-7, reads EPEVTQTPSHQVTQMGQEVILRCVPISNHLYFYWYRQILGQKVEFLVSFYNNEISEKSEIFDDQFSVERPDGSNFTLKIRSTKLEDSAMYFCASSWVHEQYFGPGTRLTVT.

The chain has TRBV18 and TRBJ2-1, with 7 positions matching TRBD1. Germline loops: CDR1 KGHSH, CDR2 LQKENI. Germline trimming cut 0 bases from V and 5 bases from J; bases unmatched to any gene: 4. The CDR3 has 15 amino acids. The DNA for the CDR3 is TGTGCCAGCTCACCACCGGGACAGCCCCACAATGAGCAGTTCTTC. Translated, it gives CASSPPGQPHNEQFF.

V and J are TRBV10-1 and TRBJ2-1, with D tentatively TRBD1 (5 bases). The CDR3 sequence is 13 residues long. Germline V gene sequence: CDR1 WNHNN, CDR2 SYGVQD (reference sequence). Between the trimmed V and J ends, which lost 3 bases and 9 bases, there was a span of 12 bases. The CDR3 here is CASSETGRAEQFF. The CDR3 DNA follows: TGCGCCAGCAGTGAAACAGGCAGAGCTGAGCAGTTCTTC.

The V gene is TRBV2, the J gene TRBJ2-5, with 10 bases fitting TRBD2. Looked up from germline, CDR1 is SNHLY and CDR2 is FYNNEI. The CDR3 contains 16 residues. V shed 8 bases and J 2 bases; nucleotides not matched to a gene: 11. As DNA, the CDR3 is TGTGCCAGCGCATTCGTGACTAGCGGGTCTCAAGAGACCCAGTACTTC. It translates to CASAFVTSGSQETQYF.

The CDR3 sequence: CAISPGSQETQYF. CDR3 DNA sequence: TGTGCCATCAGCCCGGGGAGCCAAGAGACCCAGTACTTC. The chain combines TRBV10-3 with TRBJ2-5; tentative D call: TRBD2 (5 bases). Germline loops: CDR1 ENHRY, CDR2 SYGVKD. CDR3 length: 13 amino acids. V was pared by 6 bases and J by 1 base, with 9 bases between.

The chain recombines TRBV7-9 with TRBJ2-7; no reliable D call. Looked up from germline, CDR1 is SEHNR and CDR2 is FQNEAQ (reference sequence). The V end was cut by 6 bases, the J end by 1 base, with 13 bases between. This CDR3 has 14 amino acids. CDR3 sequence: CASSYTGPSYEQYF. DNA for the CDR3: TGTGCCAGCAGTTATACCGGGCCATCCTACGAGCAGTACTTC.

Here the CDR3 reads CASSSNDRAGELFF. The CDR3, as DNA: TGTGCCAGCAGCTCTAACGACAGGGCGGGGGAGCTGTTTTTT. The genes are TRBV6-6 and TRBJ2-2, with 7 bases that match TRBD1. V trimming: 6 bases; J trimming: 8 bases; junction bases outside the gene matches: 9. CDR1 and CDR2 from the germline V gene are MNHNY and SVGAGI (reference sequence). The CDR3 is made up of 14 amino acids.

This rearrangement joins TRBV18 to TRBJ1-3, with 10 bases identical to TRBD1. CDR1 is KGHSH and CDR2 is LQKENI in the germline V gene. The ends lost 3 bases at V and 6 bases at J; junction bases unmatched: 5. The CDR3 sequence is 15 residues long. CDR3 amino acids: CASSPWTGGENTIYF. As DNA, the CDR3 is TGTGCCAGCTCACCTTGGACAGGGGGTGAAAACACCATATATTTT.

Here the CDR3 DNA reads TGTGCCAGCAGTTTACTGGACAGAAACTCCTACGAGCAGTACTTC. This codes for CASSLLDRNSYEQYF. The chain carries TRBV28 and TRBJ2-7; the D gene is possibly TRBD1 (6 bases). This CDR3 region has 15 residues. Germline V CDR1 and CDR2: MDHEN, SYDVKM. V was cut by 2 bases and J by 0 bases, with 11 bases left in between.

CDR3 residues: CASSQISSYNEQFF. DNA of the CDR3: TGCGCCAGCAGCCAGATCAGCTCCTACAATGAGCAGTTCTTC. This chain uses TRBV4-3 with TRBJ2-1; D is ambiguous. CDR1 is LGHNA, CDR2 YSLEER, per germline. V was shortened by 3 bases and J by 0 bases, with 6 bases between the two germline ends. The CDR3 spans 14 residues.

The chain has TRBV5-1 and TRBJ2-2, with D perhaps given as TRBD1 or TRBD2 (5 bases each). This CDR3 contains 14 residues. CDR1 and CDR2 from the germline V gene are SGHRS and YFSETQ. V lost 1 base to trimming and J lost 3 bases, with 7 bases between them. The CDR3 reads CASSLLGDTGELFF. CDR3 bases: TGCGCCAGCAGCTTGCTGGGGGACACCGGGGAGCTGTTTTTT.

The rearrangement joins TRBV2 to TRBJ1-2, with TRBD1 identical over 7 bases. CDR3 length: 14 residues. V lost 6 bases to trimming and J lost 8 bases; unmatched junction nucleotides: 12. Per the germline V gene, CDR1 is SNHLY and CDR2 is FYNNEI. This CDR3 is CASRTNRGAEGYTF. For the CDR3, the DNA is TGTGCCAGCAGGACAAACAGGGGCGCGGAGGGCTACACCTTC.

As concerns this clone: One junction end disagrees with the germline gene, perhaps due to a read error. The J gene is TRBJ2-4, the V gene TRBV18; 7 nucleotides align to TRBD1. Germline lookup yields CDR1 KGHSH and CDR2 LQKENI. The CDR3 length is 16 residues. This chain's CDR3 is CASSPLTGTAINIQYF. CDR3 nucleotides: TGTGCCAGCTCACCCCTAACCGGGACAGCCATAAACATTCAGTACTTC.

The chain recombines TRBV7-2 with TRBJ2-1, with D hard to call. The CDR3 is made up of 15 amino acids. Germline V CDR1 and CDR2: SGHTA, FQGNSA. Trimming cost V 2 bases and J 4 bases, with 12 bases left between them. CDR3 in amino acids: CASSLYSQSYNEQFF. In nucleotides, the CDR3 is TGTGCCAGCAGCTTATACTCACAGAGTTACAATGAGCAGTTCTTC. Supplemented by reference TRBV7-2 and TRBJ2-1, the full variable domain reads GAGVSQSPSNKVTEKGKDVELRCDPISGHTALYWYRQSLGQGLEFLIYFQGNSAPDKSGLPSDRFSAERTGGSVSTLTIQRTQQEDSAVYLCASSLYSQSYNEQFFGPGTRLTVL.

V is TRBV6-1 and J is TRBJ2-3; D perhaps matches TRBD2 (6 bases). From germline, CDR1 is MNHNS and CDR2 SASEGT. This CDR3 has 14 residues. V was cut by 6 bases and J by 1 base, with 11 bases left in between. CDR3 in DNA: TGTGCCAGCAGCCGGGACTGGGGCACAGATACGCAGTATTTT. Amino acid sequence: CASSRDWGTDTQYF.

The chain combines TRBV15 with TRBJ1-1; D uncertain. The CDR3 contains 13 residues. V was trimmed by 0 bases and J by 10 bases, leaving 12 bases between them. Looked up from germline, CDR1 is LNHNV and CDR2 is YYDKDF (reference sequence). DNA of the CDR3: TGTGCCACCAGCAGAGATAGGACGGTTCGAGCTTTCTTT. This sequence encodes CATSRDRTVRAFF.

This rearrangement joins TRBV5-1 to TRBJ2-1, with 10 bases identical to TRBD2. V gave up 7 bases and J gave up 8 bases; unmatched junction bases: 12. Germline V lookup: CDR1 SGHRS, CDR2 YFSETQ. This CDR3 is built from 15 residues. The CDR3 region is CASSIASGSTYEQFF. The DNA for the CDR3 is TGCGCCAGCTCCATCGCTAGCGGGAGTACGTATGAGCAGTTCTTC. The entire variable domain, with the rest obtained from reference TRBV5-1 and TRBJ2-1, is as follows: KAGVTQTPRYLIKTRGQQVTLSCSPISGHRSVSWYQQTPGQGLQFLFEYFSETQRNKGNFPGRFSGRQFSNSRSEMNVSTLELGDSALYLCASSIASGSTYEQFFGPGTRLTVL.

The chain combines TRBV19 with TRBJ1-1, with D perhaps matching TRBD1 (5 bases). The CDR3 is 15 residues long. V lost 5 bases, J lost 2 bases, and 15 bases lay in between. Germline CDR1 and CDR2: LNHDA and SQIVND (reference sequence). The CDR3 is CASSGSTADNTEAFF. The CDR3 nucleotides read TGTGCCAGTAGTGGCTCGACAGCGGATAACACTGAAGCTTTCTTT.

The chain employs TRBV4-1 and TRBJ2-1; possibly TRBD2 for D (5 bases). The V gene lost 2 bases and the J gene lost 3 bases, with 8 bases spanning the gap. This CDR3 has 14 amino acids. Per the germline V gene, CDR1 is MGHRA and CDR2 is YSYEKL. CDR3 sequence (DNA): TGCGCCAGCAGCCAATTAGCGAACTACAATGAGCAGTTCTTC. This gives the protein CASSQLANYNEQFF.

The J gene is TRBJ2-5, the V gene TRBV10-2; D not resolved. The CDR3 is made up of 13 amino acids. The ends were cut back, 6 bases at V and 0 bases at J, with 8 bases in the middle. Per germline, CDR1 WSHSY and CDR2 SAAADI. The CDR3 sequence is CASRGRNQETQYF. In DNA form, the CDR3 reads TGCGCCAGCAGAGGTCGGAACCAAGAGACCCAGTACTTC.

The chain employs TRBV5-4 and TRBJ2-1, with 8 positions matching TRBD1. Trimming cost V 0 bases and J 4 bases; bases outside gene matches: 6. This CDR3 has 16 amino acids. Looked up from germline, CDR1 is SGHNT and CDR2 is YYREEE (reference sequence). The CDR3 is CASSLAMRQGYNEQFF. The CDR3 DNA sequence: TGTGCCAGCAGCTTGGCCATGAGACAGGGGTACAATGAGCAGTTCTTC.